This T cell receptor beta chain stems from a study of blood T cell repertoires in COVID-19. CDR1 is SGHTA, CDR2 FQGNSA, per germline. The J segment lost 1 base and the V segment lost 1 base, leaving 6 bases of the junction unmatched. CDR3 length: 17 amino acids. Per the original data handling: Amplification from reference gene primers served as the basis for estimated nucleated cell counts. The method was immunoSEQ multiplex PCR; TCRdb's version includes in-frame clones alone and lacks a portion of them. That table furnishes V, J and clone size, whereas the DNA furnished D and trimming. The repertoire holds roughly 200,000 clones, with about 80% as singletons.

The sample was peripheral blood. The receptor comes from a man between 60 and 70 years old with acute or convalescent COVID-19. The chain joins TRBV7-2 to TRBJ2-4, with 8 bases identical to TRBD1. This CDR3 reads CASSLVAQGAAKNIQYF. The CDR3 region has the DNA TGTGCCAGCAGCTTAGTTGCTCAGGGGGCGGCCAAAAACATTCAGTACTTC.